These T cell receptor beta chains were read from a single sample in a study of T cell changes during pregnancy in multiple sclerosis. The assay was immunoSEQ multiplex PCR, and TCRdb's table has in-frame clones only and misses some. The sample yields 40,000 to 55,000 clones, 90% seen once. The material was CD4+ T cells from peripheral blood mononuclear cells, obtained before pregnancy. Receptors originate from a female donor with multiple sclerosis, enrolled in a pregnancy study. The conserved cysteine and the conserved F or W are not part of the CDR3 here.

V gene	J gene	CDR3 protein
TRBV9	TRBJ1-5	ASSVGESNQPQH
TRBV27	TRBJ1-3	ASSLRGKGGNTIY
TRBV9	TRBJ1-1	ASSVGWGEQVGEAF
TRBV19	TRBJ1-2	ASRDNLLTNYGYT
TRBV2	TRBJ2-5	ASRELAGGQETQY
TRBV7-2	TRBJ2-7	ASKSASGRDGEQY
TRBV7-9	TRBJ2-7	ASSLTDRAAPYEQY
TRBV5-4	TRBJ1-1	ASSLGATGTNTEAF
TRBV28	TRBJ2-6	ASRPGSSGANVLT
TRBV30	TRBJ1-3	AWSGQGASGNTIY
TRBV20-1	TRBJ1-4	SAERAEKLF
TRBV7-2	TRBJ1-5	ASSSVGGSPQH
TRBV7-2	TRBJ2-5	ASSFQQGRQTQY
TRBV5-1	TRBJ1-1	ASSSGQGVDTEAF
TRBV10-1	TRBJ2-5	ARTGSAETQY
TRBV6-1	TRBJ1-1	ASNFMNTEAF
TRBV7-9	TRBJ1-2	ASSLGTGGYGYT
TRBV6-5	TRBJ2-2	ASRTPGNTGELF
TRBV6-1	TRBJ1-2	ASSAYLTLTNYGYT
TRBV27	TRBJ2-5	ASSLGTGRRETQY
TRBV4-1	TRBJ2-2	ASSHMKEITGELF
TRBV19	TRBJ1-5	ASSGELDRGISNQPQH
TRBV10-3	TRBJ1-2	AISATRTGAEYGYT
TRBV25-1	TRBJ2-7	ASSQGGGGDYEQY
TRBV28	TRBJ1-1	ASSPGQSTEAF
TRBV7-3	TRBJ2-3	ASSPSRGDTQY
TRBV7-3	TRBJ1-5	ASSLTGQGDQPQH
TRBV10-3	TRBJ2-5	AISKGEETQY
TRBV5-1	TRBJ2-1	ASSLGWRAGTEQF
TRBV11-3	TRBJ2-3	ASSFRAGRGGDTQY
TRBV10-3	TRBJ1-4	AISGDNLNEKLF
TRBV2	TRBJ1-4	ASSPDRGNNEKLF
TRBV5-4	TRBJ2-2	ASSLRRGNTGELF
TRBV4-3	TRBJ2-1	ASSRGTGGYNEQF
TRBV30	TRBJ2-3	AWGAPKRGTDTQY
TRBV27	TRBJ2-7	ASSPFLTGGSYEQY
TRBV2	TRBJ2-5	ASKRQGAAETQY
TRBV6-6	TRBJ2-2	ASSYGEGGTGELF
TRBV1	TRBJ2-1	TSSQLAREPGNEQF
TRBV19	TRBJ2-5	ASSRRNQETQY
TRBV10-3	TRBJ1-6	AISEFLTDSYNSPLH
TRBV6-6	TRBJ1-4	ASRPTGEGEKLF
TRBV21-1	TRBJ2-7	ASSKPGLEYEQY
TRBV2	TRBJ1-1	ASSERVNTEAF